This T cell receptor (beta chain) was observed in a study of TIL therapy for anti-PD-1-resistant metastatic lung cancer (dated by TCRdb to the early 2020s). With respect to the entire study: Tumors were harvested prior to any PD-1/PD-L1 blockade, after which nivolumab was administered to patients, and lymphodepletion, expanded TIL infusion and IL-2 were given to patients who progressed. Enrolled patients had a median age of roughly 54 years (range 38-75) and a median tumor PD-L1 proportion score of around 5.9%. Most of the cohort had lung adenocarcinoma, several tumors were EGFR-mutant and two were ALK-rearranged, and half of the patients were current or former smokers. A median non-synonymous tumor mutation burden of around 1.5 mutations per megabase was determined across the cohort by whole-exome sequencing. T cell receptor beta sequencing of tumor and peripheral blood was used to follow clonotypes across the tumor, the expanded TIL product and serial blood samples.

The intended sense of this specimen's time point label: pre-treatment sample, taken before nivolumab and TIL therapy. Adults with stage 4 NSCLC were enrolled from late 2017 to early 2020 in a dual-center phase I trial. Samples were obtained from a single-arm, open-label phase I trial in which tumor-infiltrating lymphocyte therapy with nivolumab was evaluated in advanced non-small cell lung cancer. Blood mononuclear cells were isolated from EDTA tubes by Ficoll gradient and were snap-frozen as pellets, and DNA was extracted with a Qiagen mini-prep kit. General findings and caveats noted by the study authors: Infused TIL clonotypes partially replaced the baseline peripheral repertoire then decayed over months, with no apparent association between persistence and response. Because the cohort was highly selected, with more treatment-naive, never-smoker and oncogene-addicted patients than is typical, generalizability is limited. The study protocol defined all tumor marker inferences as exploratory.

A distance of 10 bases separates the germline ends of V and J, which lose 6 bases and 5 bases respectively. CDR1 and CDR2, per the germline V gene, are MNHEY and SVGEGT. From the cysteine through the phenylalanine, the CDR3 covers 12 amino acids. The kept DNA is CDR3 alone, 36 bases in frame from the first base. Using bias-controlled multiplex PCR with the immunoSEQ v3 hsTCRB kit, the TCR beta CDR3 regions were amplified from genomic DNA. An Illumina NextSeq 500 was used to sequence the TCR libraries, reaching roughly 1.9 million read pairs at survey level or 5-6 million at deep level. In the authors' own workflow: V, D and J genes were assigned, non-productive sequences were removed, and clonality was reported by immunoSEQ Analyzer software. To compare repertoires between infused TIL and blood, productive Simpson clonality was used along with the Morisita overlap index of productive TRB rearrangements. Absolute clonotype counts in blood were estimated by multiplying the lymphocyte count by the CD3+ fraction and by the productive frequency of the clone. The immuneACCESS repertoire file appears here via TCRdb, limited to in-frame rearrangements. These files lack a portion of the clones; in checked studies, under half of the deficit traces to unresolved V genes, and the cause of the others is not known. V and J calls and clone size are given by that table; D and trimming were obtained from the DNA. For this sample the table gives more than 55,000 clones, of which about 81% were detected only once. The ten largest clones represent 2.9% of the sample.

Points on this clone: What this receptor recognizes is not known. No base qualities exist here, and no much larger clone lies one base off it.

The origin of this receptor is a person aged 25-85 years with non-small cell lung cancer. The starting material was blood, obtained at baseline. The chain is assembled from TRBV6-2 or TRBV6-3 and TRBJ2-5; the D gene is possibly TRBD2, with 6 bases matching. CDR3 sequence: CASSREVETQYF. The DNA is as follows: TGTGCCAGCAGCAGGGAGGTGGAGACCCAGTACTTC.